The clone carrying this TCR beta chain was detected a few times. The source of the sample is a study of blood T cell repertoires in COVID-19. Study-level information: Specimens from acute and convalescent COVID-19 originated in the United States, Italy and Spain. In each case, the material was cDNA or gDNA derived from T cells, B-cell-depleted T cells, or PBMCs.

In the original analysis: The assay estimated nucleated cells by amplifying reference gene primers. The data were produced by immunoSEQ multiplex PCR, yet TCRdb's version contains in-frame clones alone and is incomplete. From that table come the V and J calls and clone size; the DNA was used to work out D and trimming. In the table there are some 110,000 clones, about 75% of which are singletons. V was clipped by 0 bases and J by 0 bases, with 12 bases between them. This CDR3 spans 17 amino acids. Germline loops: CDR1 LNHNV, CDR2 YYDKDF (reference sequence). The specimen was peripheral blood. The sequence was obtained from a woman in her 70s with acute or convalescent COVID-19. This chain links TRBV15 with TRBJ1-3; D may be TRBD1 (6 bases). The chain's CDR3 is CATSRDPRGISGNTIYF. The CDR3 nucleotides read TGTGCCACCAGCAGAGATCCCAGGGGTATCTCTGGAAACACCATATATTTT.